Below, one T cell receptor (beta chain) is given with its context. These data come from a study of blood T cell repertoires in COVID-19. Study in general: T cells, B-cell-depleted T cells, or PBMCs supplied cDNA or gDNA.

The V gene lost 0 bases and the J gene lost 0 bases, with 10 bases spanning the gap. CDR1 SGDLS and CDR2 YYNGEE come from the germline V gene. CDR3 length: 17 amino acids. Per the original methods: Using reference gene primer amplification, nucleated cell counts were estimated. Profiling relied on immunoSEQ multiplex PCR, and the TCRdb table lists in-frame clones only, not all of them. D and trimming come from the DNA, and the V and J calls and clone size come from that table. The sample includes 95,000 to 150,000 clones, about 88% of them seen just once. This TCR was recovered from a human donor in a cohort sampled during active COVID-19. The gene calls are TRBV9 and TRBJ2-6, with D unresolved. The sample was peripheral blood. CDR3: CASSVESTYSGANVLTF. The CDR3 nucleotides are TGTGCCAGCAGCGTAGAGTCGACATACTCTGGGGCCAACGTCCTGACTTTC.